Listed below are T cell receptor beta chains from one sample, sequenced in a study of cytomegalovirus exposure and HLA in healthy donors. Measured with immunoSEQ multiplex PCR; TCRdb has only the in-frame clones, and not every one. The sample includes roughly 190,000 clones, roughly 9.4% of them seen just once. The sequencing input was PBMCs. The origin of the receptors is a young woman in good health and CMV-seropositive. Each CDR3 is given with its conserved first and last residue. Fields, in order: V gene, J gene, clone size, CDR3 protein. Size is stated for part of the rows, as once, few or many counts, or as a class when the clone is expanded.

TRBV4-2	-	few	CASGRLTGGFSYEQYF
TRBV5-1	TRBJ2-7	-	CASYNPNSYEQYF
TRBV29-1	TRBJ1-2	few	CSYGENGGYTF
TRBV10-3	TRBJ2-5	-	CAISEKGESGETQYF
TRBV5-1	TRBJ1-3	-	CASSLQDRLSGNTIYF
TRBV2	TRBJ1-1	few	CASSLTGTNTEAFF
TRBV9	TRBJ2-3	-	CASSPPQESSTDTQYF
TRBV6-5	TRBJ2-3	-	CASKRGQDTDTQYF
TRBV30	TRBJ2-5	-	CAFRGWETQYF
TRBV11-2	TRBJ2-3	few	CASSLTSGTPGEQYF
TRBV9	TRBJ2-5	few	CASSSSHRGLRGETQYF
TRBV13	TRBJ2-7	-	CASSLAGGSGVSYEQYF
TRBV18	TRBJ1-3	few	CASSPTGTGSGNTIYF
TRBV29-1	TRBJ2-3	few	CSVPPTSARTDTQYF
TRBV6-5	TRBJ1-4	few	CASSYRGRANEKLFF
TRBV6-6	TRBJ2-3	-	CASSSLRADTQYF
TRBV30	TRBJ1-5	few	CAWSVQGNQPQHF
TRBV18	TRBJ2-7	few	CASSPLPGEQYF
TRBV7-3	TRBJ2-5	-	CASSLRAQETQYF
TRBV21-1	-	-	CASSNRAGDYEQYF
TRBV19	TRBJ1-5	-	CASSIEAVGQPQHF
TRBV18	TRBJ2-7	-	CASSPASSYEQYF
TRBV4-1	TRBJ2-7	few	CASSPGGLTAVEQYF
TRBV9	TRBJ2-5	-	CASSAGQVQYQETQYF
TRBV11-2	TRBJ2-5	once	CASSLQAFQETQYF
TRBV6-4	TRBJ1-6	many	CASSDTSGANNSPLHF
TRBV19	TRBJ2-1	-	CASIDRGPSSYNEQFF
TRBV4-2	TRBJ2-5	few	CASSQDYSGGETQYF
TRBV7-7	TRBJ1-5	few	CASSPNGNSISNQPQHF
TRBV5-1	TRBJ2-7	few	CASTQTPGGDEQYF
TRBV19	TRBJ1-1	-	CASSRTANTEAFF
TRBV15	TRBJ2-7	few	CATSHPAGTGDYEQYF
TRBV4-1	TRBJ2-2	-	CASSHLAGDITGELFF
TRBV18	TRBJ2-7	-	CASSPASDTYEQYF
TRBV10-2	TRBJ2-7	-	CATTQGDEQYF
TRBV4-2	TRBJ1-5	-	CASSQADRDNQPQHF
TRBV27	TRBJ2-7	-	CASSLTQGLDLYEQYF
TRBV5-4	TRBJ2-7	few	CASSLPTSGASYEQYF
TRBV11-2	TRBJ1-1	-	CDRSLKRNTEAFF
TRBV5-6	TRBJ2-3	-	CASSLTSGSTDTQYF
TRBV5-6	TRBJ2-7	few	CASSANHRWTDAYEQYF
TRBV2	TRBJ2-1	-	CASSWTSGTYNEQFF
TRBV9	TRBJ2-3	few	CASSVAPGLAKYF
TRBV7-6	TRBJ2-7	few	CASSLGDGDTYEQYF
TRBV6-7	TRBJ2-7	few	CANLTGGTSYEQYF
TRBV2	TRBJ2-1	-	CASSPSYNEQFF
TRBV2	TRBJ1-4	-	CASTPGQLTRLFF
TRBV25-1	TRBJ1-2	few	CASSEYRGYGYTF
TRBV11-2	TRBJ2-2	few	CASSLGGLAGVTGELFF